This paragraph covers one TCR beta chain sequence. Its cognate antigen is unknown. The PCR had 60 Vbeta and 13 Jbeta primers. Clones were sequenced by immunoSEQ multiplex PCR, and TCRdb holds only the in-frame ones, with some missing. The sample has approximately 180,000 clones, 81% seen once. This entry comes from a study of cytomegalovirus exposure and HLA in healthy donors. CDR3 length: 16 amino acids. Germline trimming cut 5 bases from V and 1 base from J; bases unmatched to any gene: 7. The germline V gene encodes CDR1 SGHTA and CDR2 FQGNSA. Study-level results: Per a later analysis, HLA-associated TCR beta chains showed more clonal expansion than other, equally common TCR beta chains. A later analysis associated around 17,000 TCR beta sequences with HLA alleles at a 0.05 false discovery rate. A later look showed TCR association rates differing by HLA locus, highest for DRB1 and lowest for HLA-C.

The gene calls are TRBV7-2 and TRBJ2-1, with 8 bases identical to TRBD1. The sample taken for sequencing was PBMCs. The sequence derives from a man aged 18 to 30 in good health and CMV-seronegative. Here the CDR3 DNA reads TGTGCCAGCAGCCTCTCCGGACAGGGTTCCTACAATGAGCAGTTCTTC. Translating gives CASSLSGQGSYNEQFF. The full variable domain, completed using reference TRBV7-2 and TRBJ2-1, is GAGVSQSPSNKVTEKGKDVELRCDPISGHTALYWYRQSLGQGLEFLIYFQGNSAPDKSGLPSDRFSAERTGGSVSTLTIQRTQQEDSAVYLCASSLSGQGSYNEQFFGPGTRLTVL.